This T cell receptor (beta chain) is from a study of technical replicates of blood from a few donors. Method: immunoSEQ multiplex PCR; TCRdb's copy keeps in-frame clones and lacks some. Of tens of thousands of clones in the sample, 95% to 99% are singletons; the top ten hold around 0.2%. CDR3 length: 15 residues. Germline V gene data show CDR1 as MNHNS and CDR2 as SASEGT. Trimming cost V 5 bases and J 2 bases, with 15 bases left between them. The specimen was T cells isolated from PBMCs. V gene TRBV6-1 combines with J gene TRBJ2-5; maybe TRBD1 (6 bases). This TCR was recovered from a human donor in good health. The CDR3 DNA sequence: TGTGCCAGCAGTCACAGGGAAGCCCCACAAGAGACCCAGTACTTC. This codes for CASSHREAPQETQYF.